This TCR beta chain was identified in a study of T-cell memory formation after mild COVID-19. TCRdb re-derived calls from the 5' RACE reads in MiXCR, one entry per CDR3 protein. The sample has hundreds of thousands of distinct CDR3 sequences, around 17% seen once. General observations from the study: Some clones that responded were present in memory (sampled pre-infection), which suggests cross-reactive memory joined. Largely, contracting CD4+ clones fell within CM and EM, and contracting CD8+ clones within EMRA.

Trimming took 5 bases from V and 9 from J, leaving 10 bases between them. The CDR3 has 12 residues. CDR1 and CDR2 (germline): KGHDR, SFDVKD. On this clonotype: As yet, its antigen is unknown.

Sequenced sample: PBMCs or a T cell subset sorted from them (not recorded which). The V gene is TRBV24-1, the J gene TRBJ2-1; D is unclear. This clonotype was sampled from an adult woman who had mild COVID-19 (a few samples of this study predate the infection). Cell type and time point are not known. CDR3 sequence reads: CATSAFSSEQFF. The CDR3 DNA reads TGTGCCACCAGTGCTTTTTCGTCTGAGCAGTTCTTC.